This T cell receptor (beta chain) appears in the sequencing data of a study of technical replicates of blood from a handful of donors. J lost 4 bases, V lost 2 bases, and 5 bases had no gene match. The CDR3 extends over 15 amino acids. Germline CDR1 is MNHEY and CDR2 is SVGAGI. This table comes from immunoSEQ multiplex PCR, and its TCRdb copy is limited to in-frame clones, with some not included. This table holds 65,000 to 90,000 clones, around 93% found once. Material: T cells isolated from PBMCs. V usage is TRBV6-5 and J usage is TRBJ2-7; 10 bases are a match to TRBD1. The sequence derives from a human donor in good health. The CDR3 here is CASSYARTGGYEQYF. CDR3 DNA: TGTGCCAGCAGTTACGCGAGGACAGGGGGTTACGAGCAGTACTTC.